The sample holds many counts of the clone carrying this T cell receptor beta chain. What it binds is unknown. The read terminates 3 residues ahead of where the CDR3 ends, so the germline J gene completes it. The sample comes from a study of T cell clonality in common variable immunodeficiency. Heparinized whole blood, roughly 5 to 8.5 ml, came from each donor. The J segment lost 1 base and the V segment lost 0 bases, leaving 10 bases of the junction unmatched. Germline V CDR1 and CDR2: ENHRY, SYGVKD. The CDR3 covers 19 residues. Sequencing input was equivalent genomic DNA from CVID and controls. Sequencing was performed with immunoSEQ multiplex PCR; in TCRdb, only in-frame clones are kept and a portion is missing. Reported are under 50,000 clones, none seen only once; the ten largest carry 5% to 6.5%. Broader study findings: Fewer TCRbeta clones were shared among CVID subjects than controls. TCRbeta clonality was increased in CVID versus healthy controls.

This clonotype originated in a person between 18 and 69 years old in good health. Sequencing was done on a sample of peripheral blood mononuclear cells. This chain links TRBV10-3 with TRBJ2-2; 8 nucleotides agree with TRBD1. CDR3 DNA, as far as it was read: TGTGCCATCAGTGAGTCGACCGCCACAGGGGGACGGAACACCGGGGAG. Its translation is CAISESTATGGRNTGE. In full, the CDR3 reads CAISESTATGGRNTGELFF.